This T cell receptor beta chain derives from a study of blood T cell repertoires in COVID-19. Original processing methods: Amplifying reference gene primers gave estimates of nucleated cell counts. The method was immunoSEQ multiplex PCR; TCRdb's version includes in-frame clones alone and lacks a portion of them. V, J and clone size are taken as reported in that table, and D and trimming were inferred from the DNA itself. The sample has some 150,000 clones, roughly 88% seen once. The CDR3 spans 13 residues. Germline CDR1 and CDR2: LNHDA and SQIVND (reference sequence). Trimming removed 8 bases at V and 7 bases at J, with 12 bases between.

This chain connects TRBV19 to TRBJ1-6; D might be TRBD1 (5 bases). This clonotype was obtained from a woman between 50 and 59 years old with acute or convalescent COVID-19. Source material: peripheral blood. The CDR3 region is CASQDSRNSPLHF. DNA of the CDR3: TGTGCCAGTCAAGACAGTCGCAATTCACCCCTCCACTTT.